A selection of T cell receptor beta chains follows, all from one sample in a study of blood T cell repertoires in COVID-19. Clones were read by immunoSEQ multiplex PCR, and TCRdb kept only the in-frame ones, dropping some. The sample lists about 300,000 clones, roughly 90% occurring once. The source material was peripheral blood. All receptors derive from a young woman with COVID-19, enrolled during active disease. CDR3s include the opening cysteine and the closing phenylalanine or tryptophan. Fields, in order: clone size, CDR3 length, D gene, J gene, V gene, CDR3 DNA, CDR3 protein. D genes are given only for firm matches. For some rows the clone size is stated as once, few or many, or as a class when expanded; others skip it.

-,17,TRBD2,TRBJ2-3,TRBV6-6,TGTGCCAGCAGTCGCACTCAAACTAGCGGGAGCGTGAATACGCAGTATTTT,CASSRTQTSGSVNTQYF
-,12,-,TRBJ1-2,TRBV5-5,TGTGCCAGCAGCTTTTCTATGGATGGCTACACCTTC,CASSFSMDGYTF
-,16,-,TRBJ2-3,TRBV4-1,TGCGCCAGCAGCCAAATACTAGCTGCCTACACAGATACGCAGTATTTT,CASSQILAAYTDTQYF
-,16,TRBD2,TRBJ2-1,TRBV24-1,TGTGCCACCAGTGATTTGCCTAGCGGGAGTAGTAATGAGCAGTTCTTC,CATSDLPSGSSNEQFF
-,14,-,TRBJ1-1,TRBV27,TGTGCCAGCACGATACCGGGATCCTCCACTGAAGCTTTCTTT,CASTIPGSSTEAFF
-,13,-,TRBJ1-5,TRBV2,TGTGCCAGCACTAGAGGCAGGGGACGGGCCCAGCATTTT,CASTRGRGRAQHF
-,16,TRBD1,TRBJ2-2,TRBV19,TGTGCCAGTAGTATCAGCGGACAGGGGAGTAACGGGGAGCTGTTTTTT,CASSISGQGSNGELFF
-,13,-,TRBJ1-1,TRBV12-3/TRBV12-4,TGTGCCAGCACCTTAAGTCACCCCAGGGTTGCTTTCTTT,CASTLSHPRVAFF
-,16,TRBD1,TRBJ2-1,TRBV29-1,TGCAGCGTTGAAGATGCCGGACAGGGGGTAGGAAATGAGCAGTTCTTC,CSVEDAGQGVGNEQFF
-,15,TRBD1,TRBJ1-2,TRBV5-1,TGCGCCAGCAGCTTGGAGACAGGGGGCTCCTATGGCTACACCTTC,CASSLETGGSYGYTF
-,21,-,TRBJ2-3,TRBV21-1,TGTGCCAGCAGCAAAGGACCACACCTACCATCGACAGGGGAACGCCGCGTCGCGCAGTATTTT,CASSKGPHLPSTGERRVAQYF
-,15,TRBD1,TRBJ1-4,TRBV6-5,TGTGCCAGCAGTTACGGGACAGGGTCGAATGAAAAACTGTTTTTT,CASSYGTGSNEKLFF
once,16,TRBD1,TRBJ1-6,TRBV3-1/TRBV3-2,TGTGCCAGCAGCCATTCCGACAGGGGGCGGTCCTCACCCCTCCACTTT,CASSHSDRGRSSPLHF
-,14,-,TRBJ2-1,TRBV4-1,TGCGCCAGCAGCCAATTCGGGGGGCGGAGTGAGCAGTTCTTC,CASSQFGGRSEQFF
-,15,TRBD1,TRBJ2-1,TRBV29-1,TGCAGCGTGGCCCCCACAGGGGTTCTCGGCAATGAGCAGTTCTTC,CSVAPTGVLGNEQFF
-,13,TRBD1,TRBJ1-2,TRBV2,TGTGCCAGCAGGCCGGGACAGGGCTCTGGCTACACCTTC,CASRPGQGSGYTF
-,13,-,TRBJ2-2,TRBV27,TGTGCCAGCAGCCCCTCAGTTGTCCGGGAGCTGTTTTTT,CASSPSVVRELFF
-,13,-,TRBJ2-5,TRBV5-1,TGCGCCAGCAGCTTGGCCGGGGGAGAGACCCAGTACTTC,CASSLAGGETQYF
-,13,-,TRBJ1-1,TRBV6-2/TRBV6-3,TGTGCCAGCAGTTACTCTCGGGGAACTGAAGCTTTCTTT,CASSYSRGTEAFF
-,14,TRBD1,TRBJ2-3,TRBV6-5,TGTGCCAGCACTCCGGGACAGGGACCAGATACGCAGTATTTT,CASTPGQGPDTQYF
-,15,TRBD2,TRBJ2-7,TRBV5-1,TGCGCCAGCAGCCCGGGGGGGGGCCTTCCCTACGAGCAGTACTTC,CASSPGGGLPYEQYF
-,13,-,TRBJ2-7,TRBV6-5,TGTGCCACCAGCGGCGGGGTTGGGTACGAGCAGTACTTC,CATSGGVGYEQYF
-,13,-,TRBJ2-3,TRBV24-1,TGTGCCACCAGTGATTGGCAGGGAGATACGCAGTATTTT,CATSDWQGDTQYF
few,14,-,TRBJ2-7,TRBV11-2,TGTGCCAGCAGCTTCGGGGGGCAGGGGTACGAGCAGTACTTC,CASSFGGQGYEQYF
-,13,TRBD1,TRBJ1-1,TRBV29-1,TGCAGCGTTGGGACAGGGATGGGCACTGAAGCTTTCTTT,CSVGTGMGTEAFF
-,12,TRBD1,TRBJ2-7,TRBV11-1,TGTGCCAGCAGCGACAGGGTTGGCGGGCAGTACTTC,CASSDRVGGQYF
-,15,TRBD1,TRBJ2-1,TRBV10-3,TGTGCCACCTTCCAGGGGGCGGGTAGCGGAGATGAGCAGTTCTTC,CATFQGAGSGDEQFF
-,15,TRBD2,TRBJ2-3,TRBV27,TGTGCCAGCAGTTACGGGAGGGCCCCGCTCGATACGCAGTATTTT,CASSYGRAPLDTQYF
-,15,TRBD1,TRBJ1-4,TRBV28,TGTGCCAGCAGTCCCTCGACAGGGGGGATTGAAAAACTGTTTTTT,CASSPSTGGIEKLFF